This passage covers 30 T cell receptor beta chains from one sample sequenced in a study of metastatic and nonmetastatic thyroid tumors. No treatment had been given to any patient before thyroid surgery. TCRdb recomputed clones from the PCR reads via MiXCR. The data hold under 95,000 clones, with roughly 8.6% observed a single time. The sample was blood. These receptors all come from a female donor with papillary thyroid cancer or a benign thyroid nodule (not recorded which). Some clones in this sample may be carry-over from other donors' samples.

About this clone: Being one base from a much bigger clone, this may be a read error. The chain is built from TRBV4-1 and TRBJ2-4; unclear D gene. Germline assignment: CDR1 MGHRA and CDR2 YSYEKL. This CDR3 is 15 amino acids long. V lost 0 bases and J 2 bases, leaving 8 bases between the germline ends. The CDR3 loop reads CASSQEQCSKNIQYF. The CDR3, as DNA: TGCGCCAGCAGCCAAGAACAGTGTTCCAAAAACATTCAGTACTTC.

The table lists this clone with many counts. This chain connects TRBV19 to TRBJ2-7; TRBD1 aligns across 7 bases. This CDR3 comprises 13 residues. The V gene's germline CDR1 is LNHDA and CDR2 SQIVND (reference sequence). Trimming removed 9 bases from V and 3 bases from J; junction bases left unmatched: 8. CDR3 DNA: TGTGCCAGCAGCTCCTCAGGGGGCTACGAGCAGTACTTC. It specifies CASSSSGGYEQYF.

This clone was observed many times. The V call is TRBV12-3 or TRBV12-4, the J call TRBJ2-7; 10 nucleotides align to TRBD1. V dropped 6 bases and J dropped 6; count of bases not matched to a gene: 8. CDR3 length: 14 residues. DNA for the CDR3: TGTGCCAGCAGCAGGGACAGGGGATTGAGCGAGCAGTACTTC. It is translated as CASSRDRGLSEQYF.

This clone was recorded at least ten times. Different DNA sequences within this sample yield the same CDR3. The chain uses TRBV18 and TRBJ2-5; a possible D gene is TRBD2 (7 bases). Germline V gene lookup returns CDR1 KGHSH and CDR2 LQKENI. V shed 2 bases and J shed 4 bases, with 11 bases lying between them. CDR3 length: 14 residues. The CDR3: CASSPGRGAETQYF. CDR3 sequence (DNA): TGTGCCAGCTCACCAGGTCGGGGGGCAGAGACCCAGTACTTC.

At least ten counts were recorded for this clone. This chain links TRBV30 with TRBJ1-1; 12 nucleotides align to TRBD1. The CDR3 covers 14 residues. Trimming at V came to 4 bases and at J to 5 bases, leaving 5 bases not matched to a gene. Germline CDR1 is GTSNPN and CDR2 is SVGIG (reference sequence). The CDR3 sequence is CAWTGQGARTEAFF. CDR3 nucleotide sequence: TGTGCCTGGACGGGACAGGGGGCGAGAACTGAAGCTTTCTTT.

This clone was found many times. This chain links TRBV2 with TRBJ2-7; D not certain. V was cut by 5 bases and J by 3 bases, with 8 bases left in between. The CDR3 has 12 residues. Germline V CDR1 and CDR2: SNHLY, FYNNEI. The CDR3 reads CASSPGLYEQYF. CDR3 bases: TGTGCCAGCAGTCCGGGTCTCTACGAGCAGTACTTC.

This clone was picked up many times. This chain connects TRBV20-1 to TRBJ2-7; 7 bases line up with TRBD2. This CDR3 comprises 13 residues. The ends lost 6 bases at V and 3 bases at J; junction bases unmatched: 8. Germline V gene lookup returns CDR1 DFQATT and CDR2 SNEGSKA (reference sequence). The CDR3 sequence: CSAAPGLHYEQYF. CDR3 coding DNA: TGCAGTGCGGCACCGGGACTACACTACGAGCAGTACTTC.

The genes are TRBV6-1 and TRBJ1-1; D remains unclear. Trimming left V 6 bases short and J 0 bases short, with 5 bases between. The germline V gene encodes CDR1 MNHNS and CDR2 SASEGT. The length of the CDR3 is 12 residues. In DNA, the CDR3 is TGTGCCAGCAGATCAGTGAACACTGAAGCTTTCTTT. Its protein product is CASRSVNTEAFF.

This chain connects TRBV14 to TRBJ2-6; D perhaps matches TRBD1 (7 bases). This CDR3 is built from 15 residues. The V end lost 7 bases, the J end lost 2 bases, and 12 bases lay between the germline ends. The germline V gene encodes CDR1 SGHDN and CDR2 FVKESK. The DNA for the CDR3 is TGTGCCAGCAAGGCCAGGGGGGCTGGGGCCAACGTCCTGACTTTC. Translating it yields CASKARGAGANVLTF.

This clone has a count of ten or more. This rearrangement joins TRBV12-3 or TRBV12-4 to TRBJ2-3, with 8 positions matching TRBD2. V gave up 6 bases and J gave up 3 bases; unmatched junction bases: 8. The CDR3 length is 15 residues. In DNA form, the CDR3 reads TGTGCCAGCAGGACCGTTCGGGGGGGAACAGATACGCAGTATTTT. Its protein is CASRTVRGGTDTQYF.

The V gene is TRBV6-5, the J gene TRBJ2-7; 15 nucleotides match TRBD2. Germline V gives CDR1 MNHEY, CDR2 SVGAGI. V lost 2 bases, J lost 5 bases, and 4 bases stayed unmatched. The CDR3 has 16 amino acids. In nucleotides, the CDR3 is TGTGCCAGCAGTTACAGGACTAGCGGGGGGGACCACGAGCAGTACTTC. Its translation is CASSYRTSGGDHEQYF.

Only a few counts were recorded for this clone. A clone one base away is much larger, so this may be a read error. V usage is TRBV10-2 and J usage is TRBJ1-1, with no clear D. CDR1 is WSHSY and CDR2 is SAAADI in the germline V gene. This CDR3 has 13 amino acids. V lost 9 bases, J lost 5 bases, and 16 bases lay in between. The CDR3 spells CARGRQTGTEAFF. Written as DNA, the CDR3 is TGCGCCAGAGGCCGGCAAACGGGAACTGAAGCTTTCTTT.

This chain joins TRBV20-1 and TRBJ2-7; 10 bases are a match to TRBD1. V trimming: 5 bases; J trimming: 3 bases; junction bases outside the gene matches: 1. CDR1 and CDR2 (germline): DFQATT, SNEGSKA (reference sequence). The CDR3 is made up of 12 amino acids. CDR3 sequence (DNA): TGCAGTGCTCGGACAGGGGGCTACGAGCAGTACTTC. Its protein is CSARTGGYEQYF.

This clone was seen ten or more times. The chain is built from TRBV20-1 and TRBJ2-7, with D possibly being TRBD1 (6 bases). Trimming pared 1 base from V and 2 bases from J, leaving 9 bases between. The CDR3 length is 13 residues. From germline, CDR1 is DFQATT and CDR2 SNEGSKA (reference sequence). CDR3: CSARGTDAYEQYF. In DNA form, the CDR3 reads TGCAGTGCTAGAGGGACAGATGCCTACGAGCAGTACTTC.

This clone was observed at least ten times. V gene TRBV27 combines with J gene TRBJ2-1, with a possible D match to TRBD1 (7 bases). The V gene lost 6 bases and the J gene lost 1 base, with 16 bases spanning the gap. Germline V gives CDR1 MNHEY, CDR2 SMNVEV (reference sequence). The CDR3 sequence is 16 residues long. The CDR3 spells CASRNPTGTSYNEQFF. In DNA form, the CDR3 reads TGTGCCAGCAGAAACCCGACAGGGACTTCCTACAATGAGCAGTTCTTC.

The rearrangement uses TRBV6-4 and TRBJ2-3; 7 bases agree with TRBD2. Germline values: CDR1 MRHNA, CDR2 SNTAGT. Unmatched junction bases numbered 7, after V lost 8 bases and J lost 2 bases. The CDR3 length is 14 residues. CDR3 nucleotides: TGTGCCAGCTCTCCAAGCGGGGCCACAGATACGCAGTATTTT. As protein: CASSPSGATDTQYF.

In this sample, this clone turned up many times. This sequence joins TRBV2 and TRBJ2-3; D call uncertain. Germline CDR1 and CDR2: SNHLY and FYNNEI. Deletions cut 4 bases from V and 5 bases from J, with 4 bases between. This CDR3 region has 11 residues. The CDR3 DNA follows: TGTGCCAGCAGTGCTGGAGATACGCAGTATTTT. It translates to CASSAGDTQYF.

Remarks on this clone: This may arise from a read error, as a much more abundant clone is one base away. The chain has TRBV18 and TRBJ2-3; tentatively, D is TRBD2 (6 bases). Germline lookup yields CDR1 KGHSH and CDR2 LQKENI. The CDR3 is 14 residues long. CDR3 in amino acids: CSSSPTSLQDTQYF. In DNA form, the CDR3 reads TGTTCCAGCTCACCGACTAGTCTTCAAGATACGCAGTATTTT.

In this sample, this clone turned up many times. V gene TRBV6-6 combines with J gene TRBJ1-6; no reliable D call. This CDR3 is built from 15 residues. The ends were cut back, 3 bases at V and 4 bases at J, with 10 bases in the middle. Germline CDR1 reads MNHNY; CDR2 reads SVGAGI (reference sequence). CDR3 in amino acids: CASSYLAEYNSPLHF. The CDR3 DNA reads TGTGCCAGCAGTTATTTAGCCGAATATAATTCACCCCTCCACTTT.

Turning to this clone: A read error may explain this, as a much larger clone is one base away. Other DNA sequences in this sample translate to the same CDR3. The chain combines TRBV20-1 with TRBJ2-3, with TRBD2 matching over 7 bases. The CDR3 loop spans 13 amino acids. In germline, CDR1 is DFQATT, CDR2 SNEGSKA (reference sequence). CDR3 sequence: CSAEAGSTDTQYF. For the CDR3, the DNA is TGCAGTGCGGAAGCGGGGAGCACAGATACGCAATATTTT.

This clone was counted many times. V is TRBV7-9 and J is TRBJ2-5; D is ambiguous. Germline V CDR1 and CDR2: SEHNR, FQNEAQ (reference sequence). This CDR3 region has 11 residues. V lost 4 bases to trimming and J lost 4 bases, with 4 bases between them. The CDR3 loop reads CASSYGETQYF. The CDR3 nucleotides read TGTGCCAGCAGCTACGGAGAGACCCAGTACTTC.

The rearrangement uses TRBV6-6 and TRBJ1-6; D may be TRBD1 (5 bases). The CDR3 length is 14 residues. V gave up 3 bases and J gave up 8 bases, with 11 bases separating them. Germline V CDR1 and CDR2: MNHNY, SVGAGI (reference sequence). The CDR3 reads CASSYQRGDSPLHF. As DNA, the CDR3 is TGTGCCAGCAGTTATCAGAGGGGCGATTCACCCCTCCACTTT.

This clone came up many times. The V and J genes are TRBV10-2 and TRBJ2-7; 9 bases map to TRBD1. Trimming at V came to 6 bases and at J to 6 bases, leaving 9 bases not matched to a gene. The CDR3 is made up of 14 amino acids. Germline CDR1 reads WSHSY; CDR2 reads SAAADI. This chain's CDR3 is CASRGTGKLSEQYF. Here the CDR3 DNA reads TGCGCCAGCAGGGGGACAGGGAAACTTAGCGAGCAGTACTTC.

The rearrangement uses TRBV6-5 and TRBJ2-7, with a possible D match to TRBD1 (5 bases). CDR3 size: 15 residues. Trimming left V 2 bases short and J 2 bases short, with 13 bases between. CDR1 and CDR2 from the germline V gene are MNHEY and SVGAGI. The CDR3 sequence: CASSYGAAATYEQYF. Written as DNA, the CDR3 is TGTGCCAGCAGTTACGGGGCAGCAGCCACCTACGAGCAGTACTTC.

This clone was picked up one time. The chain has TRBV13 and TRBJ2-3, with 9 bases that match TRBD2. Germline assignment: CDR1 PRHDT and CDR2 FYEKMQ (reference sequence). The ends lost 5 bases at V and 2 bases at J; junction bases unmatched: 17. The CDR3 covers 19 residues. The CDR3 sequence: CASSSRRLAGVPITDTQYF. CDR3 bases: TGTGCCAGCAGCAGTAGGCGATTAGCGGGGGTGCCTATCACAGATACGCAGTATTTT.

In regard to this clone: A read error may be the cause here, since a much bigger clone is one base away. This same CDR3 is encoded by further DNA sequences in the sample. As DNA, the CDR3 is TGTGCCAGCAACCTGACACCCATGAATACTGAAGCTTTCTTT. This encodes CASNLTPMNTEAFF. The chain carries TRBV12-3 or TRBV12-4 and TRBJ1-1; no firm D call. This CDR3 is 14 amino acids long.

This clone was seen repeatedly, ten times or more. V gene TRBV6-1 combines with J gene TRBJ1-6; 10 positions agree with TRBD1. Germline V gives CDR1 MNHNS, CDR2 SASEGT. The V and J ends lost 7 bases and 7 bases, in that order; junction bases with no gene match: 7. The CDR3 spans 15 residues. CDR3 sequence (DNA): TGTGCCAGCAACCCCCGGGACAGGGGAAATTCACCCCTCCACTTT. This gives the protein CASNPRDRGNSPLHF.

This clone was recorded at least ten times. The gene calls are TRBV12-3 or TRBV12-4 and TRBJ1-1; no firm D call. Trimming shortened V by 2 bases and J by 3 bases, and 10 bases separated the two germline ends. This CDR3 region has 14 residues. The CDR3 loop reads CASSLMARHTEAFF. Here the CDR3 DNA reads TGTGCCAGCAGTTTAATGGCTCGGCACACTGAAGCTTTCTTT.

Concerning this clone: With a much larger clone just one base away, this may be a read error. This CDR3 reads CASSLKGEAFF. The CDR3 DNA reads TGTGCCAGCAGTCTGAAAGGGGAAGCTTTCTTT. The chain combines TRBV4-2 with TRBJ1-1; no firm D call. The V end was cut by 6 bases, the J end by 8 bases, with 10 bases between. The V gene's germline CDR1 is LGHNA and CDR2 YNFKEQ. The CDR3 covers 11 residues.

In the case of this clone: Other nucleotide sequences from this sample produce the same CDR3. The V call is TRBV7-6, the J call TRBJ2-5; 14 nucleotides match TRBD2. The V and J ends lost 5 bases and 1 base, in that order; junction bases with no gene match: 6. Germline loops: CDR1 SGHVS, CDR2 FNYEAQ. The length of the CDR3 is 17 residues. CDR3 nucleotide sequence: TGTGCCAGCAGCCCCGTCGGGACTAGCGGGAGCCAAGAGACCCAGTACTTC. Its translation: CASSPVGTSGSQETQYF.